This TCR beta chain originates from a study of OX40 agonist ivuxolimab in advanced cancers. The ends lost 8 bases at V and 6 bases at J; junction bases unmatched: 14. The CDR3 is 18 amino acids. Germline values: CDR1 MDHEN, CDR2 SYDVKM. Findings and caveats of the study: Undetermined was the antigen specificity of the expanded peripheral T cells.

A remark on this clone: What it recognizes is unknown.

The data were produced by immunoSEQ multiplex PCR, yet TCRdb's version contains in-frame clones alone and is incomplete. Here the sample spans tens of thousands of clones, about 88% being singletons. The origin of this receptor is an adult with an advanced solid tumor such as melanoma, head and neck, liver or kidney cancer. The sequencing here drew on CD4+ or CD8+ T cells sorted from blood, taken in a trial of the OX40 agonist ivuxolimab. The genes are TRBV28 and TRBJ2-3; 16 bases are a match to TRBD2. CDR3 loop: CASGTPGTSGRASDTQYF. The CDR3 region has the DNA TGTGCCAGCGGCACCCCTGGGACTAGCGGGAGGGCGTCCGATACGCAGTATTTT.